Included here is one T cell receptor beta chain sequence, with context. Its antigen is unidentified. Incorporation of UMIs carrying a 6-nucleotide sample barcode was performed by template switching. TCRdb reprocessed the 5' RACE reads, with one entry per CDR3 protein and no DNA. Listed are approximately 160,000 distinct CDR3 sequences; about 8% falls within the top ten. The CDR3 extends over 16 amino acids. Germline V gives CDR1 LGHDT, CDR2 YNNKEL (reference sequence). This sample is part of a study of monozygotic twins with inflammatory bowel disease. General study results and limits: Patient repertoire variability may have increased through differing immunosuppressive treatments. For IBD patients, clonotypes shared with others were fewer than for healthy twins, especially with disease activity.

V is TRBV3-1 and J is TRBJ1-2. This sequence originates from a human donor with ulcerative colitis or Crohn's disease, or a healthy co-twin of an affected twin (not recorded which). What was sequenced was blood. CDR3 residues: CASSQDPGTGLSGYTF.